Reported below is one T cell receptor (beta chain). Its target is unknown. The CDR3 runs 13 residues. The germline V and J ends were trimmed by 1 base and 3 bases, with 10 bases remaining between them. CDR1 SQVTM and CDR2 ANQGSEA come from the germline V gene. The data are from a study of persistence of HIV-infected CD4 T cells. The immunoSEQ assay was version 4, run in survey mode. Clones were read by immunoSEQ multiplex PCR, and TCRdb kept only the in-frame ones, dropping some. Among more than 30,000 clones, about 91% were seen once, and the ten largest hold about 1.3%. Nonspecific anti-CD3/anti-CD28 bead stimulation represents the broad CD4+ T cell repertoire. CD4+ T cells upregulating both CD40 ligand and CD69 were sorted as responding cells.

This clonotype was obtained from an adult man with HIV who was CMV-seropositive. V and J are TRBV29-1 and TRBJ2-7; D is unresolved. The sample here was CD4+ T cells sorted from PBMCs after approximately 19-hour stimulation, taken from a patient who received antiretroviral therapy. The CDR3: CSVEGGKGYEQYF. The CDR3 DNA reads TGCAGCGTTGAAGGGGGTAAAGGCTACGAGCAGTACTTC.